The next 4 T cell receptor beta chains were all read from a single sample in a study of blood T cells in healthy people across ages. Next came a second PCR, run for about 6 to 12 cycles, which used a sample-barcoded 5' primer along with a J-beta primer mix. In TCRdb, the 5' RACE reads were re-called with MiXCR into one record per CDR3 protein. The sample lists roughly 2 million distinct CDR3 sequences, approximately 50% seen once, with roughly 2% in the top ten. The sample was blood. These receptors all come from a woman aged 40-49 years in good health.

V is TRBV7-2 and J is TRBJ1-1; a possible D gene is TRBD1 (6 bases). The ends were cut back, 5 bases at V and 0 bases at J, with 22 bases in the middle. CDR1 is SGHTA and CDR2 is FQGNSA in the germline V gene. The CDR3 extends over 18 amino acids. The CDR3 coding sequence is TGTGCCAGCAGCCCTCTTGGGGGGGCTTCATCGATGAACACTGAAGCTTTCTTT. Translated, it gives CASSPLGGASSMNTEAFF.

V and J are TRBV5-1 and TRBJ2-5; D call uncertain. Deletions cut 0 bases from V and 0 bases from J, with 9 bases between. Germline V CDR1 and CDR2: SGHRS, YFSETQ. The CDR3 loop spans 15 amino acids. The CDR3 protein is CASSLGMAYQETQYF. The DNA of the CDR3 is TGCGCCAGCAGCTTGGGGATGGCTTACCAAGAGACCCAGTACTTC.

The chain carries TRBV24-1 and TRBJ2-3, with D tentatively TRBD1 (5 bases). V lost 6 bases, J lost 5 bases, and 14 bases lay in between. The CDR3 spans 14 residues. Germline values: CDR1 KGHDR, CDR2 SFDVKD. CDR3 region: CATSSGRVGDTQYF. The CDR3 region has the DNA TGTGCCACCAGTTCGGGCAGGGTTGGAGATACGCAGTATTTT.

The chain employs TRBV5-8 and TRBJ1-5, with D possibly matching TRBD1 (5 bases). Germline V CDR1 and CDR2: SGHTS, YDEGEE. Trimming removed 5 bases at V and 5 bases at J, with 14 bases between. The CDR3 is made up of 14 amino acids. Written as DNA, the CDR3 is TGTGCCAGCAGGAGTGGGGGATTTCATCAGCCCCAGCATTTT. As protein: CASRSGGFHQPQHF.